The 23 T cell receptor beta chains below were found in one sample sequenced in a study of T cells in Graves' hyperthyroidism and ophthalmopathy. RNA transcripts provided the source from which TCR beta CDR3 regions were amplified. The HTBI primer set drove a first-round RT-PCR of the TCR CDR3. One entry per CDR3 protein, called by TCRdb with MiXCR from the multiplex PCR reads. Seen here are hundreds of thousands of distinct CDR3 sequences, roughly a sixth observed once, and the top ten hold approximately 15%. The sample was blood. The receptors derive from a woman in her fifties or sixties with Graves' hyperthyroidism that later progressed to Graves' ophthalmopathy.

The sample holds one count of this clonotype. J is TRBJ2-3 and V is TRBV7-9, with TRBD1 matching 8 bases. The V segment lost 5 bases and the J segment 6 bases; nucleotides outside the gene matches: 16. The CDR3 covers 17 residues. Germline V gene data show CDR1 as SEHNR and CDR2 as FQNEAQ (reference sequence). The DNA of the CDR3 is TGTGCCAGCAGCGTCCAGGGCAGGGGGCCCAGCGGGGATACGCAGTATTTT. Translating gives CASSVQGRGPSGDTQYF.

This clonotype came up a few times. A read error may produce the germline difference seen at one junction end. This CDR3 is CASSLEALPGELFF. Here the CDR3 DNA reads TGTGCCAGCAGCTTAGAAGCCCTTCCCGGGGAACTGTTTTTT. This sequence joins TRBV7-9 and TRBJ2-2; D may be TRBD2 (5 bases). From germline, CDR1 is SEHNR and CDR2 FQNEAQ (reference sequence). CDR3 length: 14 amino acids.

This clonotype was seen more than once but under ten times. J is TRBJ2-7 and V is TRBV11-2; TRBD1 agrees at 8 bases. Germline V lookup: CDR1 SGHAT, CDR2 FQNNGV. The J segment lost 4 bases and the V segment lost 4 bases, leaving 9 bases of the junction unmatched. This CDR3 comprises 15 residues. CDR3 sequence: CASSSSDRVEYEQYF. The CDR3 DNA sequence: TGTGCCAGCAGCTCCTCGGACAGGGTGGAATACGAGCAGTACTTC.

V gene TRBV2 combines with J gene TRBJ2-1; 8 nucleotides match TRBD2. This CDR3 contains 15 residues. V gave up 0 bases and J gave up 4 bases; unmatched junction bases: 2. The germline gives CDR1 SNHLY, CDR2 FYNNEI. The CDR3 spells CASSEAASGYNEQFF. The CDR3 bases are TGTGCCAGCAGTGAAGCGGCTAGCGGGTACAATGAGCAGTTCTTC.

This clonotype occurred many times. This sequence joins TRBV18 and TRBJ2-7; 12 nucleotides match TRBD2. The CDR3 is made up of 15 amino acids. V lost 5 bases, J lost 3 bases, and 5 bases stayed unmatched. The germline V gene encodes CDR1 KGHSH and CDR2 LQKENI. CDR3 in amino acids: CASSTRTSGDYEQYF. Written as DNA, the CDR3 is TGTGCCAGCTCAACCCGGACTAGCGGGGACTACGAGCAGTACTTC.

This clonotype was seen many times. The chain carries TRBV12-3 or TRBV12-4 and TRBJ1-2; TRBD1 agrees at 7 bases. The CDR3 totals 17 residues. J lost 4 bases, V lost 0 bases, and 11 bases had no gene match. The CDR3 nucleotides read TGTGCCAGCAGTTTAGCGACAGGGCCAAGGAGCCCCTATGGCTACACCTTC. This translates into CASSLATGPRSPYGYTF.

V gene TRBV12-5 combines with J gene TRBJ1-2; D is perhaps TRBD1 (5 bases). Trimming took off 3 bases at V and 5 bases at J, with 19 bases between the two ends. There are 16 residues in the CDR3. Germline CDR1 and CDR2: LGHNT and FRNRAP. CDR3 in DNA: TGTGCTAGTGGTTTTTCGGTACAAGGACAACCGTATGGCTACACCTTC. Translated, it gives CASGFSVQGQPYGYTF.

V and J are TRBV27 and TRBJ1-2, with 10 positions matching TRBD1. Germline V CDR1 and CDR2: MNHEY, SMNVEV (reference sequence). V shed 3 bases, J shed 3 bases, and the junction held 4 bases outside the gene matches. The CDR3 extends over 15 amino acids. As DNA, the CDR3 is TGTGCCAGCAGTTTGGGGACAGGGGATCACTATGGCTACACCTTC. Encoded protein: CASSLGTGDHYGYTF.

This clonotype occurred a few times. The chain is built from TRBV20-1 and TRBJ2-1; no reliable D call. The CDR3 is 14 amino acids. Between the trimmed V and J ends, which lost 3 bases and 0 bases, there was a span of 9 bases. Germline assignment: CDR1 DFQATT and CDR2 SNEGSKA (reference sequence). CDR3 bases: TGCAGTGCTAGGGCCCAAAGCTCCTACAATGAGCAGTTCTTC. Translation: CSARAQSSYNEQFF.

The chain joins TRBV11-2 to TRBJ2-7, with D perhaps TRBD1 (6 bases). The CDR3 runs to 15 residues. V was pared by 5 bases and J by 4 bases, with 18 bases between. Germline values: CDR1 SGHAT, CDR2 FQNNGV. The CDR3 coding sequence is TGTGCCAGCAGCCAAGCCCCAGGGGATCAGTACGAGCAGTACTTC. Its translation is CASSQAPGDQYEQYF.

This clonotype was seen ten or more times. The chain is built from TRBV10-3 and TRBJ1-6, with D unclear. Germline CDR1 ENHRY, CDR2 SYGVKD. V dropped 2 bases and J dropped 8 bases, with 10 bases sitting between them. CDR3 size: 14 residues. In nucleotides, the CDR3 is TGTGCCATCAGTGAGAGGGATTGGGATTCACCCCTCCACTTT. It specifies CAISERDWDSPLHF.

The J gene is TRBJ2-5, the V gene TRBV2, with 7 bases matching TRBD1. The CDR3 runs to 15 residues. Germline CDR1 and CDR2: SNHLY and FYNNEI. Trimming cost V 3 bases and J 5 bases; bases outside gene matches: 9. In DNA form, the CDR3 reads TGTGCCAGCAGTGATGTAGGGGGCGCCGGGGAGACCCAGTACTTC. It codes for CASSDVGGAGETQYF.

A note on this clonotype: This may be a read error, as it is one base from a much larger clone. V and J are TRBV6-9 and TRBJ1-1; 8 nucleotides agree with TRBD1. With V trimmed by 4 bases and J by 4 bases, 11 bases remained unmatched. This CDR3 contains 16 residues. From germline, CDR1 is MNHGY and CDR2 SVAAGI. The DNA for the CDR3 is TGTGCCAGCAGTTGTGTCAGGGGGCTCTCGGGCACTGAAGCTTTCTTT. This codes for CASSCVRGLSGTEAFF.

This clonotype was observed at least ten times. V is TRBV7-9 and J is TRBJ2-7, with 9 bases matching TRBD1. J was trimmed by 5 bases and V by 7 bases; bases with no gene match: 6. Germline V CDR1 and CDR2: SEHNR, FQNEAQ (reference sequence). The CDR3 runs to 13 residues. The CDR3, as DNA: TGTGCCAGCATCCCACAGGGGGCCCACGAGCAGTACTTC. This gives the protein CASIPQGAHEQYF.

This clonotype was seen many times. The chain recombines TRBV30 with TRBJ1-3; D not resolved. CDR3 size: 13 residues. CDR1 is GTSNPN, CDR2 SVGIG, per germline (reference sequence). Trimming took off 4 bases at V and 1 base at J, with 8 bases between the two ends. As DNA, the CDR3 is TGTGCCTGGAAGGAAGCTTCTGGAAACACCATATATTTT. Translated, it gives CAWKEASGNTIYF. The entire variable domain, with the rest obtained from reference TRBV30 and TRBJ1-3, is as follows: SQTIHQWPATLVQPVGSPLSLECTVEGTSNPNLYWYRQAAGRGLQLLFYSVGIGQISSEVPQNLSASRPQDRQFILSSKKLLLSDSGFYLCAWKEASGNTIYFGEGSWLTVV.

V usage is TRBV9 and J usage is TRBJ1-2; no clear D gene. V shed 3 bases and J shed 1 base, with 16 bases lying between them. This CDR3 has 16 amino acids. Germline loops: CDR1 SGDLS, CDR2 YYNGEE. The CDR3 reads CASSARQRNLNYGYTF. The CDR3 bases are TGTGCCAGCAGCGCCCGCCAACGGAACCTTAACTATGGCTACACCTTC. The complete variable domain, with remaining parts taken from reference TRBV9 and TRBJ1-2, reads DSGVTQTPKHLITATGQRVTLRCSPRSGDLSVYWYQQSLDQGLQFLIQYYNGEERAKGNILERFSAQQFPDLHSELNLSSLELGDSALYFCASSARQRNLNYGYTFGSGTRLTVV.

This clonotype has just a few counts. The gene calls are TRBV4-1 and TRBJ2-7; D gene ambiguous. The CDR3 has 14 amino acids. CDR1 is MGHRA, CDR2 YSYEKL, per germline. V was pared by 0 bases and J by 2 bases, with 8 bases between. The CDR3 here is CASSQDPETYEQYF. CDR3 coding DNA: TGCGCCAGCAGCCAAGATCCAGAAACCTACGAGCAGTACTTC.

In this sample, this clonotype turned up many times. The chain carries TRBV5-1 and TRBJ2-3; tentative D call: TRBD2 (6 bases). The CDR3 covers 16 residues. The V and J ends lost 4 bases and 0 bases respectively, with 15 bases between them. Germline lookup yields CDR1 SGHRS and CDR2 YFSETQ. DNA of the CDR3: TGCGCCAGCAGCCCGGAGGGCAGAACTAGCACAGATACGCAGTATTTT. Amino acid sequence: CASSPEGRTSTDTQYF.

This clonotype was observed a few times. The chain is built from TRBV20-1 and TRBJ2-5; D perhaps matches TRBD2 (5 bases). Germline-derived CDR1 and CDR2 are DFQATT and SNEGSKA (reference sequence). V lost 6 bases, J lost 5 bases, and 16 bases lay in between. The CDR3 has 13 residues. CDR3 coding DNA: TGCAGTGCCACACACCGACGCGGGGAGACCCAGTACTTC. Translating it yields CSATHRRGETQYF.

This clonotype came up many times. V gene TRBV30 combines with J gene TRBJ1-2; D is possibly TRBD1 (5 bases). V was pared by 4 bases and J by 4 bases, with 13 bases between. The CDR3 covers 13 residues. Germline loops: CDR1 GTSNPN, CDR2 SVGIG (reference sequence). The CDR3 loop reads CAWTWEGPYGYTF. The CDR3 DNA sequence: TGTGCCTGGACCTGGGAGGGGCCCTATGGCTACACCTTC.

The rearrangement uses TRBV20-1 and TRBJ1-6; TRBD1 agrees at 9 bases. This CDR3 has 15 residues. The V gene end was trimmed by 6 bases and the J gene end by 1 base; junction bases not matched to a gene: 4. CDR1 is DFQATT, CDR2 SNEGSKA, per germline (reference sequence). For the CDR3, the DNA is TGCAGTGCCGACAGGGGGATGTCCTATAATTCACCCCTCCACTTT. Translating gives CSADRGMSYNSPLHF.

This clonotype was counted only a few times. CDR3 nucleotides: TGTGCCAGTAGTATACAGGGCCATTATCAGCCCCAGCATTTT. Its translation: CASSIQGHYQPQHF. The J gene is TRBJ1-5, the V gene TRBV19, with TRBD1 as a possible D gene (5 bases). Germline CDR1 reads LNHDA; CDR2 reads SQIVND (reference sequence). V dropped 2 bases and J dropped 5 bases, with 10 bases sitting between them. The length of the CDR3 is 14 residues.

The rearrangement links TRBV15 to TRBJ2-7; 7 bases are shared with TRBD2. Per the germline V gene, CDR1 is LNHNV and CDR2 is YYDKDF (reference sequence). The CDR3 totals 15 residues. With V trimmed by 0 bases and J by 4 bases, 6 bases remained unmatched. CDR3: CATSRDPGRGYEQYF. CDR3 in DNA: TGTGCCACCAGCAGAGATCCAGGGCGGGGGTACGAGCAGTACTTC.